The clone carrying this TCR beta chain has just a few counts. As yet, its antigen is unknown. The sample's treatment: randomized to nivolumab then ipilimumab (arm A) or the reverse (arm B). The repertoire was sequenced with immunoSEQ multiplex PCR; TCRdb's copy has only in-frame clones and lacks some. The repertoire has 5,000 to 6,000 clones, around 27% of them found once; the top ten carry approximately 20%. These data belong to a study of sequential checkpoint blockade in melanoma. Looking at the study overall: TCRβ was sequenced from DNA of about a hundred pretreatment tumors. After nivolumab or ipilimumab alone, about two dozen patients had week-13 rebiopsies. Points from the study as a whole: For nivolumab-first patients, baseline tumor clonality was associated with response. Rising tumor T-cell fraction and clonality meant about 30 times likelier benefit.

The clonotype originates from a human donor with melanoma. Here the sequenced sample was tumor tissue (inferred from file names), taken from a patient given nivolumab and ipilimumab in sequence.

The CDR3 coding sequence is TGTGCCAGCAGCTTAGTCGGTCGGGCTAGCGAAAACAATGAGCAGTTCTTC. Its protein is CASSLVGRASENNEQFF. This chain uses TRBV11-3 with TRBJ2-1, with a tentative D call TRBD2 (6 bases). V shed 1 base and J shed 5 bases, with 18 bases lying between them. Per the germline V gene, CDR1 is SGHNT and CDR2 is YENEEA. This CDR3 is 17 amino acids long.